This TCR beta chain was recovered during a study of monozygotic twins with inflammatory bowel disease. Using the 5' RACE reads, TCRdb records one entry per CDR3 protein without DNA. Reported are some 330,000 distinct CDR3 sequences; the ten largest clones contain approximately 5.9%. CDR1 is MNHEY, CDR2 SVGEGT, per germline. The CDR3 is 12 amino acids. The chain is built from TRBV6-2 or TRBV6-3 and TRBJ1-1. This receptor was identified in a human donor with ulcerative colitis or Crohn's disease, or a healthy co-twin of an affected twin (not recorded which). The sample consisted of blood. CDR3: CASSGRKDEAFF.